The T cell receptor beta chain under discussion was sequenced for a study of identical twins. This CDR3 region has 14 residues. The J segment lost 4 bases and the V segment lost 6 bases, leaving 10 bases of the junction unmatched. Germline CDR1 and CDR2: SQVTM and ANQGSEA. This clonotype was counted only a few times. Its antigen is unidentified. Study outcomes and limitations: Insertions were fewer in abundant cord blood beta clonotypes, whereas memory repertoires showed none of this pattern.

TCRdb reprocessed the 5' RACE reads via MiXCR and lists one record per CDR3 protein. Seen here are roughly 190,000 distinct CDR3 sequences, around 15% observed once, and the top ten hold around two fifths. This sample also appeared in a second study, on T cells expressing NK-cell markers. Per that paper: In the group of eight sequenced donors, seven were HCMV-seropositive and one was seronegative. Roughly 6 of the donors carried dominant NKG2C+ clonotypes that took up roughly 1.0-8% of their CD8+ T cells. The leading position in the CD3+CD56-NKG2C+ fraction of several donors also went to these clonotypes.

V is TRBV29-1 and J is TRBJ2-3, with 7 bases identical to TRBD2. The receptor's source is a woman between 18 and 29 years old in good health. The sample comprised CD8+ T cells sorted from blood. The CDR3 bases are TGCAGCGTGGACGCGGGAGAGGAGGCAGATACGCAGTATTTT. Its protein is CSVDAGEEADTQYF.